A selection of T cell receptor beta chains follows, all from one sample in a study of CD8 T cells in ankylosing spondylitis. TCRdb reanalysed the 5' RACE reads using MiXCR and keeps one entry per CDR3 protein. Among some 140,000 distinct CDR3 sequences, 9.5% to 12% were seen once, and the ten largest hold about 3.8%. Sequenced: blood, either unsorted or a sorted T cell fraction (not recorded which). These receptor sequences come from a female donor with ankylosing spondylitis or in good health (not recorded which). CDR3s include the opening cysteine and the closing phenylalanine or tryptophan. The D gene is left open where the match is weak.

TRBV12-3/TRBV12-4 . CASKPGPATDTQYF
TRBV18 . CASSPLPRDAGNEQFF
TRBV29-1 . CSALDGVMNTEAFF
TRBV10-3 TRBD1 CAISESDRGGYEQYF
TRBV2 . CASSDQQGREQFF
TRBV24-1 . CATSDSLGQTYNEQFF
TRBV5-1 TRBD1 CASRGQGDETEAFF
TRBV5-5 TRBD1 CASSKGQPGNTIYF
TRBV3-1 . CASSRSAGNTDTQYF
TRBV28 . CASTPGSSSTDTQYF
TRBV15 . CATSRIVGASYGYTF
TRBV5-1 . CASSLQSDTQYF
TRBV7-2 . CASSLQRANTEAFF
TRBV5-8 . CASSPPADEQFF
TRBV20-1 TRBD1 CSARVARGTYEQYF
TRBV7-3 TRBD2 CASSPAGGLGTQYF
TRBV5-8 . CASSLEGPATFTFF
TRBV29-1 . CSVERANSGNTIYF
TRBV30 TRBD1 CAWNLPDRASQYF
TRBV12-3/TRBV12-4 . CASSLGDGQRAFF
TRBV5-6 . CASRHVGANVLTF
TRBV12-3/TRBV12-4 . CASSSRPGYTEAFF
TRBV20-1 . CSASLGNRDQPQHF
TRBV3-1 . CASSSSRVGQQFF
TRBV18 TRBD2 CASSPTSGANTGELFF
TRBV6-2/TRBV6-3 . CASSYSNYNQPQHF
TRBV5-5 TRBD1 CASRTGPLSNQPQHF
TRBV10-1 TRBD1 CASSEDRGRGYTF
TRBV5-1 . CASIPSGSADTQYF
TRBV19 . CASSFNRAGTEAFF
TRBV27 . CASSSRQARDEQFF
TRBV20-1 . CGYYPVGATYNSPLHF
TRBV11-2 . CASSSLDRPYIQYF
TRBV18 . CASSPRTAGEKLFF
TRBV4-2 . CASSPGSSCEQYF
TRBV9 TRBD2 CASRGGAYNEQFF
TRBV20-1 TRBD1 CSASSGTGGHEQYF
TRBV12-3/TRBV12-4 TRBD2 CASSISGRLSYEQYF
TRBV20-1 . CSATGIRTPEAFF
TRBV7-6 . CASSQLASAPNEQFF
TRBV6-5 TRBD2 CASSYYGTSGKETQYF
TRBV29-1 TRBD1 CSVGGTGRTEAFF
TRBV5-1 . CASSVTANEKLFF
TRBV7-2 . CASSSQDTGELFF
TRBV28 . CASSHPAEKLFF